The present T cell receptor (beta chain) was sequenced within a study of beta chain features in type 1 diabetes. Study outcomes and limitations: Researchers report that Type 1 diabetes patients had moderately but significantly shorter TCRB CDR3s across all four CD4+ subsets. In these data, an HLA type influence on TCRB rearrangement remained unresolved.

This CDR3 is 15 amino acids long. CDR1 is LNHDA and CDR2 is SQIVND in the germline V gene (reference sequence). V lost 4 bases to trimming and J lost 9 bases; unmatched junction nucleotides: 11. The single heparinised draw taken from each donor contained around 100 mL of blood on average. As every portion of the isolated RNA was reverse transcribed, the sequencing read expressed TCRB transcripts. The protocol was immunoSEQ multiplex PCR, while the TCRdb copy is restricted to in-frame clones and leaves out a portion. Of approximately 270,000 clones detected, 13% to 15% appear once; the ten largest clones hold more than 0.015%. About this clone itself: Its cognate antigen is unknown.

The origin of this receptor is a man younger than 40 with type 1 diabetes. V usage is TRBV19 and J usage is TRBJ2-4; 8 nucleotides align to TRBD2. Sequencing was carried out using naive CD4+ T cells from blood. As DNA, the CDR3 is TGTGCCAGTAGTACTCAGCGGGAGAGGGGACCCATTCAGTACTTC. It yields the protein CASSTQRERGPIQYF.